This TCR beta chain comes out of a study of OX40 agonist ivuxolimab in advanced cancers. Study overall: Six ivuxolimab dose levels, 0.01 to 10 mg/kg, were given intravenously every 2 weeks. Patients treated during dose escalation were battling hepatocellular carcinoma, melanoma, renal cell or head and neck cancer. A mean age of around 66 years, range roughly 20 to 85, was recorded, and 70% to 85% were male.

Germline V gene data show CDR1 as MNHEY and CDR2 as SMNVEV (reference sequence). Trimming cost V 5 bases and J 5 bases; bases outside gene matches: 9. This CDR3 region has 15 residues. TCRdb's table, derived via immunoSEQ multiplex PCR, lists solely in-frame clones and lacks some. The profile shows fewer than 95,000 clones, just under 90% of them singletons. Turning to this clone: The antigen is not known.

Study-level points and caveats: There were, on average, more expanded clones in CD8+ T cells than in CD4+.

This TCR came from an adult with an advanced solid tumor such as melanoma, head and neck, liver or kidney cancer. Material: CD4+ or CD8+ T cells sorted from blood, obtained in a trial of the OX40 agonist ivuxolimab. The V and J genes are TRBV27 and TRBJ2-5, with 9 bases aligning to TRBD1. The CDR3 protein is CASSPGTGSRETQYF. CDR3 sequence (DNA): TGTGCCAGCAGTCCTGGGACAGGGTCGAGGGAGACCCAGTACTTC.